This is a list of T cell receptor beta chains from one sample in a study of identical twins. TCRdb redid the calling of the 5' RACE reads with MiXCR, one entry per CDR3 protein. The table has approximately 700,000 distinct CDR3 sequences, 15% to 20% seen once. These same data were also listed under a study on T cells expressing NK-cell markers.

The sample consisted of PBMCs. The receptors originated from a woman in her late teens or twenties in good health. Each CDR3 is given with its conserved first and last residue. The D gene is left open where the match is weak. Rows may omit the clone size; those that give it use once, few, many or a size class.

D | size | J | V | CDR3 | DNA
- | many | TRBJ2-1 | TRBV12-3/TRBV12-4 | CASTPVGQKYNEQFF | TGTGCCAGCACCCCTGTGGGCCAAAAGTACAATGAGCAGTTCTTC
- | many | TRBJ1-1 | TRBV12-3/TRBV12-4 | CASSLEMGTEAFF | TGTGCCAGCAGTCTCGAAATGGGCACTGAAGCTTTCTTT
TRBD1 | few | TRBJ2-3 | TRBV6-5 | CASSYSTGTDTQYF | TGTGCCAGCAGTTACTCGACAGGGACGGATACGCAGTATTTT
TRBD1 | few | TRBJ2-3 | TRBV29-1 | CSTLRGMTQYF | TGCAGCACCCTCAGGGGGATGACGCAGTATTTT
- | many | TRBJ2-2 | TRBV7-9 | CASSIEGNTGELFF | TGTGCCAGCAGCATAGAGGGGAACACCGGGGAGCTGTTTTTT
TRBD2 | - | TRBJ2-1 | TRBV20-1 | CSASATSGSDNEQFF | TGCAGTGCTAGCGCGACTAGCGGGTCTGACAATGAGCAGTTCTTC
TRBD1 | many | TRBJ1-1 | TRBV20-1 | CSARTGGTEAFF | TGCAGTGCTAGAACAGGGGGCACTGAAGCTTTCTTT
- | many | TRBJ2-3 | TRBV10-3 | CAISVNLASVSTQYF | TGTGCCATCAGTGTTAACCTCGCAAGCGTATCTACGCAGTATTTT
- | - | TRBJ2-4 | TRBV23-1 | CASSQSLGQGNKNIQYF | TGCGCCAGCAGTCAATCTTTGGGGCAGGGAAACAAAAACATTCAGTACTTC
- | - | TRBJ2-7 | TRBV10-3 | CAIRLTGTPPSEQYF | TGTGCCATCAGACTCACCGGGACACCCCCCTCCGAGCAGTACTTC
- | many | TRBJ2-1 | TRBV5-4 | CASSLVTSSYNEQFF | TGTGCCAGCAGCTTGGTGACTAGCTCCTACAATGAGCAGTTCTTC
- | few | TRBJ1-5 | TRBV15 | CATSRDGNQPQHF | TGTGCCACCAGCAGAGACGGGAATCAGCCCCAGCATTTT
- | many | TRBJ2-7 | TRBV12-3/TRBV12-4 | CASGVLSYEQYF | TGTGCCAGCGGGGTCCTCTCCTACGAGCAGTACTTC
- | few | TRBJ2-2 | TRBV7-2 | CASSLEAGPNTGELFF | TGTGCCAGCAGCTTAGAGGCGGGACCCAACACCGGGGAGCTGTTTTTT
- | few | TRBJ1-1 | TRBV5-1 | CASSLAAVTEAFF | TGCGCCAGCAGCTTGGCGGCCGTCACTGAAGCTTTCTTT
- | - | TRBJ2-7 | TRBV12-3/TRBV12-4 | CASSLMNGREQYF | TGTGCCAGCAGTTTAATGAACGGGCGCGAGCAGTACTTC
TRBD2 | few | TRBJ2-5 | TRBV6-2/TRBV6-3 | CASNSPRRLASETQYF | TGTGCCAGCAATTCCCCCCGCCGACTAGCTTCGGAGACCCAGTACTTC
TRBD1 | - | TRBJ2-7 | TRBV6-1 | CASRSGQGSYEQYF | TGTGCCAGCAGGTCGGGACAGGGTAGTTACGAGCAGTACTTC
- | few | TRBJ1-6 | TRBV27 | CASSYDRDNSPLHF | TGTGCCAGCAGTTATGACCGAGATAATTCACCCCTCCACTTT
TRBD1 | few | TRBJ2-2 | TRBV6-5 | CASSYFGTANTGELFF | TGTGCCAGCAGTTACTTCGGGACAGCGAACACCGGGGAGCTGTTTTTT
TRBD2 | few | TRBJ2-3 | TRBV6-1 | CASSEALAGGPDTQYF | TGTGCCAGCAGTGAAGCGCTAGCGGGGGGGCCAGATACGCAGTATTTT
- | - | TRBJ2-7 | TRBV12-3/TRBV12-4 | CASSYHGSSYEQYF | TGTGCCAGCAGTTATCACGGTAGCTCCTACGAGCAGTACTTC
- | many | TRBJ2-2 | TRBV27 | CASSLVRGGFYANTGELFF | TGTGCCAGCAGTTTGGTTCGTGGGGGGTTTTACGCGAACACCGGGGAGCTGTTTTTT
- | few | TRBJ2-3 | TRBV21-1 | CASNVLLGGNLTDTQYF | TGTGCCAGCAATGTTCTACTAGGTGGAAACCTCACAGATACGCAGTATTTT
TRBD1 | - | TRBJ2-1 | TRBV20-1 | CSAREPGQGAGEQFF | TGCAGTGCTAGAGAACCGGGACAGGGGGCCGGTGAGCAGTTCTTC
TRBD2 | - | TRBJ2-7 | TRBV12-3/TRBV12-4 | CASSPEGLAGFYEQYF | TGTGCCAGCAGTCCTGAGGGACTAGCGGGGTTCTACGAGCAGTACTTC
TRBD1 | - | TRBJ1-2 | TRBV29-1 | CSGRDSTNYGYTF | TGCAGCGGAAGGGACAGTACTAACTATGGCTACACCTTC
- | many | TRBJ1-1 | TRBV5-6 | CASSFYHRENTEAFF | TGTGCCAGCAGCTTTTATCACAGGGAGAACACTGAAGCTTTCTTT
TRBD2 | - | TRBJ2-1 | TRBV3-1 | CASSQDYASGIYNEQFF | TGTGCCAGCAGCCAAGATTATGCTAGCGGGATATACAATGAGCAGTTCTTC
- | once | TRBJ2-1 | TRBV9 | CASSVGIGEQFF | TGTGCCAGCAGCGTTGGTATTGGGGAGCAGTTCTTC
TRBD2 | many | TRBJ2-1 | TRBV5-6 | CASSRLAGILNEQFF | TGTGCCAGCAGTCGACTAGCGGGGATACTCAATGAGCAGTTCTTC
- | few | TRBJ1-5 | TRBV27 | CASSTRQPNQPQHF | TGTGCCAGCAGTACCCGACAGCCCAATCAGCCCCAGCATTTT
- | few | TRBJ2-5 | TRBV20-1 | CSVSRSTQETQYF | TGCAGTGTTTCGCGTAGTACCCAAGAGACCCAGTACTTC
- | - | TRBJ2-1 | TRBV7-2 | CASSLLNSHNEQFF | TGTGCCAGCAGCCTGTTAAACAGCCACAATGAGCAGTTCTTC
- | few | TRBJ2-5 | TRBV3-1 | CASSQGGVRETQYF | TGTGCCAGCAGCCAAGGGGGAGTCAGAGAGACCCAGTACTTC
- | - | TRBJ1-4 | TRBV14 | CASARGHNEKLFF | TGTGCCAGCGCAAGGGGCCATAACGAAAAACTGTTTTTT
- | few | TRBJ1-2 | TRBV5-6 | CASSLVGAPNDGYTF | TGTGCCAGCAGCTTGGTGGGGGCTCCTAATGATGGCTACACCTTC
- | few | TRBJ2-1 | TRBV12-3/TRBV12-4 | CASSLTTGNEQFF | TGTGCCAGCAGTTTAACAACTGGCAATGAGCAGTTCTTC
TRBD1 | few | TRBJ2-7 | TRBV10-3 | CAIRGPQGGDEQYF | TGTGCCATCAGAGGGCCACAGGGGGGCGACGAGCAGTACTTC
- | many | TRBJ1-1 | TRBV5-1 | CASSGGNTEAFF | TGTGCCAGCAGTGGAGGTAACACTGAAGCTTTCTTT
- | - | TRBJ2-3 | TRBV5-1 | CASSLPGLSTDTQYF | TGCGCCAGCAGCTTGCCGGGACTGAGCACAGATACGCAGTATTTT
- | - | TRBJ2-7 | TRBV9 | CASSRGIFYEQYF | TGTGCCAGCAGTAGGGGTATCTTCTACGAGCAGTACTTC
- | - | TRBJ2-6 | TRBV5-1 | CASSWPQGAGANVLTF | TGCGCCAGCAGCTGGCCCCAAGGGGCTGGGGCCAACGTCCTGACTTTC
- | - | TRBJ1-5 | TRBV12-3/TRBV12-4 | CASSFRQHANSNQPQHF | TGTGCCAGCAGTTTCCGACAGCACGCTAATAGCAATCAGCCCCAGCATTTT
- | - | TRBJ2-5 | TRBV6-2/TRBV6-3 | CASRNPQETQYF | TGTGCCAGCAGAAATCCGCAAGAGACCCAGTACTTC
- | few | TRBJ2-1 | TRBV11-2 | CASSIGHNNEQFF | TGTGCCAGCAGCATTGGACACAACAATGAGCAGTTCTTC
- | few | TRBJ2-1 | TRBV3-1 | CASSQDPRGHNEQFF | TGTGCCAGCAGCCAAGATCCACGGGGACACAATGAGCAGTTCTTC
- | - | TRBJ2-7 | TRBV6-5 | CASSYEGAAYEQYF | TGTGCCAGCAGTTACGAAGGGGCTGCGTACGAGCAGTACTTC
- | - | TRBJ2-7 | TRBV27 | CASFSHRSYEQYF | TGTGCCAGCTTTTCCCACAGGTCCTACGAGCAGTACTTC
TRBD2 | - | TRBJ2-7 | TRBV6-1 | CASRPGLAWEQYF | TGTGCCAGCAGACCTGGACTAGCTTGGGAGCAGTACTTC
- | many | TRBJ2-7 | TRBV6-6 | CATGRSGDEQYF | TGTGCCACAGGAAGGAGCGGCGACGAGCAGTACTTC
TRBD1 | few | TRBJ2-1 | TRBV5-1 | CASSLPRTGGLYNEQFF | TGCGCCAGCAGCTTGCCCCGGACAGGGGGCTTGTACAATGAGCAGTTCTTC
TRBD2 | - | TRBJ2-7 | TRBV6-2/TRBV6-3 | CASRSVAGASYEQYF | TGTGCCAGCAGATCCGTAGCGGGAGCCTCCTACGAGCAGTACTTC
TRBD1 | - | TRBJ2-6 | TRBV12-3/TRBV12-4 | CASSTGTGASGANVLTF | TGTGCCAGCAGTACCGGGACAGGGGCATCCGGGGCCAACGTCCTGACTTTC
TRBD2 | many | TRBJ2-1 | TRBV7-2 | CASSLKLAGDYNEQFF | TGTGCCAGCAGCTTAAAGCTAGCGGGGGATTACAATGAGCAGTTCTTC
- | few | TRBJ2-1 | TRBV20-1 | CSARDTLWSSYNEQFF | TGCAGTGCTAGAGATACCCTGTGGAGCTCCTACAATGAGCAGTTCTTC
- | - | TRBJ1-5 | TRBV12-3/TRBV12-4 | CASSRAGRKDQPQHF | TGTGCCAGCAGTCGGGCGGGACGGAAAGATCAGCCCCAGCATTTT